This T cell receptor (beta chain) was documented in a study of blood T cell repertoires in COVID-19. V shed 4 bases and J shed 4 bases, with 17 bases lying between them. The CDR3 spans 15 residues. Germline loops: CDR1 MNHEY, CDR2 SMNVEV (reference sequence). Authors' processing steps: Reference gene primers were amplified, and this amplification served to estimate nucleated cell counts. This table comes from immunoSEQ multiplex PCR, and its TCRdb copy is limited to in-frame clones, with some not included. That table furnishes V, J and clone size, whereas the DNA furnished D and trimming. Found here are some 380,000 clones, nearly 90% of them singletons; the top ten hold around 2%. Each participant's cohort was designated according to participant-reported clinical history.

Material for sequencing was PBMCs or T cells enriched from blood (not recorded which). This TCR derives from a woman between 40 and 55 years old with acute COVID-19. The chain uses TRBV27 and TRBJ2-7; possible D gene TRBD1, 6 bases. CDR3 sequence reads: CASSSPPGHKYEQYF. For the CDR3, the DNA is TGTGCCAGCAGTTCCCCACCGGGACACAAATACGAGCAGTACTTC.